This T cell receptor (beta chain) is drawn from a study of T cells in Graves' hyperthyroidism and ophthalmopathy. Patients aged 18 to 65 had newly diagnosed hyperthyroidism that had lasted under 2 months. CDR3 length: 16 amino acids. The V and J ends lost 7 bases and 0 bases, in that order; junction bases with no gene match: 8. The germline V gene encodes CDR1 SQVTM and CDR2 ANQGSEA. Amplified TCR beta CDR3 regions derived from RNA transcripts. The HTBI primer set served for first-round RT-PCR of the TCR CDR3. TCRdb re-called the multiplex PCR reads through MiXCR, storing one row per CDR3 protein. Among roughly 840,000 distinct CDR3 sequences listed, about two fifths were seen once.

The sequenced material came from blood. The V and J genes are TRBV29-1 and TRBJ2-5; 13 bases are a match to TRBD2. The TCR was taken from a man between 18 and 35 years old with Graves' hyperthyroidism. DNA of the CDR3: TGCAGCGCTAGAGGGACTAGCGGGGCCTACCAAGAGACCCAGTACTTC. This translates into CSARGTSGAYQETQYF. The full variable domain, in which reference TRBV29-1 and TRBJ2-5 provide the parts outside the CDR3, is SAVISQKPSRDICQRGTSLTIQCQVDSQVTMMFWYRQQPGQSLTLIATANQGSEATYESGFVIDKFPISRPNLTFSTLTVSNMSPEDSSIYLCSARGTSGAYQETQYFGPGTRLLVL.